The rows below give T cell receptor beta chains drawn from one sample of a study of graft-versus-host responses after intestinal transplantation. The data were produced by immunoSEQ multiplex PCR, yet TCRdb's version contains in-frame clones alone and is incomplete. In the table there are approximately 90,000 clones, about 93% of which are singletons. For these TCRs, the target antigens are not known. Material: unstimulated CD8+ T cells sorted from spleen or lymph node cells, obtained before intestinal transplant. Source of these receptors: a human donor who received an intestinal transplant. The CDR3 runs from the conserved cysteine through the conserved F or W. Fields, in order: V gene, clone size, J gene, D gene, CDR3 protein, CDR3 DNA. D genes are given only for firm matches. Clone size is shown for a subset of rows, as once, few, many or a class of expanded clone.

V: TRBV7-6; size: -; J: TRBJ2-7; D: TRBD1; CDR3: CASSLEMGGIGTGAVSLYF; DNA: TGTGCCAGCAGCTTAGAAATGGGGGGTATAGGGACAGGCGCCGTTAGTTTGTACTTC
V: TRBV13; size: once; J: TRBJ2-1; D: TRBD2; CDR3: CASSSWTSGGYNEQFF; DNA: TGTGCCAGCAGCTCCTGGACTAGCGGGGGTTACAATGAGCAGTTCTTC
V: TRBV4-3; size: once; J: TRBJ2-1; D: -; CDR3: CASSQGGGSYNEQFF; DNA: TGCGCCAGCAGCCAAGGAGGGGGCTCCTACAATGAGCAGTTCTTC
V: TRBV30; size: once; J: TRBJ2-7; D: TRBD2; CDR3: CAWSIAGGPYEQYF; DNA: TGTGCCTGGTCAATAGCGGGGGGGCCCTACGAGCAGTACTTC
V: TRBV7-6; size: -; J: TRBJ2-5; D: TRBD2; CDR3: CASSLGTSGGGLQETQYF; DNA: TGTGCCAGCAGCCTCGGGACTAGCGGGGGCGGGTTACAAGAGACCCAGTACTTC
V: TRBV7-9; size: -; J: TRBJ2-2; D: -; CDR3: CASSLLSGELFF; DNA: TGTGCCAGCAGCTTACTTTCCGGGGAGCTGTTTTTT
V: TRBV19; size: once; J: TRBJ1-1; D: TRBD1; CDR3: CASSMGTGGIMNTEAFF; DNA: TGTGCCAGTAGTATGGGGACAGGGGGCATCATGAACACTGAAGCTTTCTTT
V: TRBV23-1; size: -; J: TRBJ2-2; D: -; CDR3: CASSQPLRQPGGELFF; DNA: TGCGCCAGCAGTCAACCGCTGCGACAGCCGGGCGGGGAGCTGTTTTTT
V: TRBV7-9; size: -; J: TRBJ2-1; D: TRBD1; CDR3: CASSFDRTGQSSSYNEQFF; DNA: TGTGCCAGCAGCTTCGACCGGACAGGCCAAAGTAGCTCCTACAATGAGCAGTTCTTC
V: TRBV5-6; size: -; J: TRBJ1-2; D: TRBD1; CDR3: CASSQGQGYYGYTF; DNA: TGTGCCAGCAGCCAAGGACAGGGGTACTATGGCTACACCTTC
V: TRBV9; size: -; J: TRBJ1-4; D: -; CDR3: CASSVGGSTGEKLFF; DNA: TGTGCCAGCAGCGTCGGGGGATCCACCGGTGAAAAACTGTTTTTT
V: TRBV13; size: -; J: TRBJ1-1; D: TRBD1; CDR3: CASSHGTGGGTEAFF; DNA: TGTGCCAGCAGCCATGGGACAGGGGGCGGCACTGAAGCTTTCTTT
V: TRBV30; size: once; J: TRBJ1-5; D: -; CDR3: CAWSAGENQPQHF; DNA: TGTGCCTGGAGTGCAGGGGAAAATCAGCCCCAGCATTTT
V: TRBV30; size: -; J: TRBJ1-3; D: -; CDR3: CAWSEGFGNTIYF; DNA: TGTGCCTGGAGTGAGGGGTTCGGAAACACCATATATTTT
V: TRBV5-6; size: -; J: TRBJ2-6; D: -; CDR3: CASSLSPSGANVLTF; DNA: TGTGCCAGCAGTCTTAGTCCCTCTGGGGCCAACGTCCTGACTTTC
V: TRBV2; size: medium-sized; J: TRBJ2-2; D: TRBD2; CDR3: CASNGLAGGIGELFF; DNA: TGTGCCAGCAATGGACTAGCGGGGGGGATTGGGGAGCTGTTTTTT
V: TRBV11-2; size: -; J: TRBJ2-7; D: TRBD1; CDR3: CASRQTGGFSYEQYF; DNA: TGTGCCAGCAGACAGACAGGGGGCTTCTCCTACGAGCAGTACTTC
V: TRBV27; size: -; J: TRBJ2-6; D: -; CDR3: CASSTRLAGPSGANVLTF; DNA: TGTGCCAGCAGTACCCGCCTGGCAGGTCCCTCTGGGGCCAACGTCCTGACTTTC
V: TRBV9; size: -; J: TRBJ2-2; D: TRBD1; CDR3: CASSVSGTGNTGELFF; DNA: TGTGCCAGCAGCGTATCCGGGACAGGGAACACCGGGGAGCTGTTTTTT
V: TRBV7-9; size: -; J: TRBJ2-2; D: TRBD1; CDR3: CASSLGTGAGELFF; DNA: TGTGCCAGCAGCTTAGGGACAGGGGCCGGGGAGCTGTTTTTT
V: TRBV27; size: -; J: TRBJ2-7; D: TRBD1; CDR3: CASGLFRGGAYEQYF; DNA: TGTGCCAGCGGGCTCTTTAGAGGGGGCGCCTACGAGCAGTACTTC
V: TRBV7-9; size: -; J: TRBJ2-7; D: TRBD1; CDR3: CASSPLSRDSPYEQYF; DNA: TGTGCCAGCAGCCCCCTTTCCCGGGACAGCCCCTACGAGCAGTACTTC
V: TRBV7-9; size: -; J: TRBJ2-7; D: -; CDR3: CASSPPGSTYHEQYF; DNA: TGTGCCAGCAGCCCACCCGGGTCAACATACCACGAGCAGTACTTC
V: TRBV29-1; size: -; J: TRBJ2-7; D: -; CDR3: CSVVTGRTYEQYF; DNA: TGCAGCGTTGTTACAGGGAGAACCTACGAGCAGTACTTC
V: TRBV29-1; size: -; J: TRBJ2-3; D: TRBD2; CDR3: CSVEEGGGQLAASTDTQYF; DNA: TGCAGCGTTGAAGAGGGGGGCGGTCAACTAGCGGCTAGCACAGATACGCAGTATTTT
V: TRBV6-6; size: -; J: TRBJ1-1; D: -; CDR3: CASTAGNAFF; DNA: TGTGCCAGCACCGCAGGGAATGCTTTCTTT
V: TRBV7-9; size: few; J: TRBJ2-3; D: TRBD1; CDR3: CASSSRDRVTDTQYF; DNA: TGTGCCAGCAGCTCCCGGGACAGGGTCACAGATACGCAGTATTTT
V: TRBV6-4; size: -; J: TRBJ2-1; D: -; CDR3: CASSHRPSVTSDYNEQFF; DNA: TGTGCCAGCAGTCACCGACCAAGCGTGACTAGTGACTACAATGAGCAGTTCTTC
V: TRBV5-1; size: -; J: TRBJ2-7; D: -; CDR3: CASREEMPSYEQYF; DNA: TGCGCCAGCAGGGAGGAAATGCCCTCCTACGAGCAGTACTTC
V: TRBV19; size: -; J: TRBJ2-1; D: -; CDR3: CASSSRGSYNEQFF; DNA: TGTGCCAGTAGTTCTCGGGGGTCCTACAATGAGCAGTTCTTC
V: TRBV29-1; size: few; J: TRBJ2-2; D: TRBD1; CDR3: CSVRKTGGTGELFF; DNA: TGCAGCGTTCGCAAGACAGGGGGAACCGGGGAGCTGTTTTTT
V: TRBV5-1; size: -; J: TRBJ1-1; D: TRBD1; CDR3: CASSYGTGGVEGTEAFF; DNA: TGCGCCAGCAGTTACGGGACAGGGGGCGTCGAGGGCACTGAAGCTTTCTTT
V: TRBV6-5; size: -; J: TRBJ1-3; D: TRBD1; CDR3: CASSYSGTGYGNTIYF; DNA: TGTGCCAGCAGTTACTCTGGGACAGGGTATGGAAACACCATATATTTT
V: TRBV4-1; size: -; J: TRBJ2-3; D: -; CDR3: CASSQVPGPASTDTQYF; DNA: TGCGCCAGCAGCCAAGTACCAGGGCCGGCTAGCACAGATACGCAGTATTTT
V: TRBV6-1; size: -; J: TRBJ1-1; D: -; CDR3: CASPGTEAFF; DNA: TGTGCCAGCCCCGGGACAGAAGCTTTCTTT
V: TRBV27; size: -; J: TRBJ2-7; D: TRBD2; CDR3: CASSGSGGAIYEQYF; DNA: TGTGCCAGCAGTGGTAGCGGGGGGGCTATTTACGAGCAGTACTTC
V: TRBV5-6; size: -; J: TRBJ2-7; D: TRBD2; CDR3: CASGTTEQYF; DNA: TGTGCCAGCGGGACTACGGAGCAGTACTTC